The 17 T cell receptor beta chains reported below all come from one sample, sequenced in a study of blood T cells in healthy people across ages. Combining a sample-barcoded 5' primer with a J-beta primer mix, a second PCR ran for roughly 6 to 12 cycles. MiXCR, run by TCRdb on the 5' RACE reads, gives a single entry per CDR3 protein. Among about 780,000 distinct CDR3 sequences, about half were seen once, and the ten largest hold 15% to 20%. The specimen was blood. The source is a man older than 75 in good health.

Here the CDR3 reads CASSWDRSGNEQFF. As DNA, the CDR3 is TGCGCCAGCAGCTGGGATAGGAGCGGGAATGAGCAGTTCTTC. This sequence joins TRBV5-1 and TRBJ2-1, with D perhaps TRBD2 (6 bases). The CDR3 loop spans 14 amino acids. Germline CDR1 reads SGHRS; CDR2 reads YFSETQ. Trimming took off 3 bases at V and 7 bases at J, with 14 bases between the two ends.

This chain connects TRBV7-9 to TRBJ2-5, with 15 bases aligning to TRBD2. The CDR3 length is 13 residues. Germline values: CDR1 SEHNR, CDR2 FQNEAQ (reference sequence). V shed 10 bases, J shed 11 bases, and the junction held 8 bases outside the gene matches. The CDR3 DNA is TGTGCCAATCGGGGACTAGCGGGAGGTGAGCAGTACTTC. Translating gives CANRGLAGGEQYF.

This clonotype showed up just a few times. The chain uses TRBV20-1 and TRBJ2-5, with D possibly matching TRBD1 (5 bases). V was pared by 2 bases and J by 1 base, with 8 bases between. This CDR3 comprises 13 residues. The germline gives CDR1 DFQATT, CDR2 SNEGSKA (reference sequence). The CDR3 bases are TGCAGTGCTAGACAGGGCCCCCAAGAGACCCAGTACTTC. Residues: CSARQGPQETQYF.

CDR3 sequence reads: CASSIGTGGSTDTQYF. CDR3 DNA: TGTGCCAGTAGTATCGGAACGGGCGGAAGCACAGATACGCAGTATTTT. The V gene is TRBV19, the J gene TRBJ2-3; no firm D call. The CDR3 loop spans 16 amino acids. The V and J ends lost 3 bases and 0 bases respectively, with 13 bases between them. The germline V gene has CDR1 LNHDA and CDR2 SQIVND (reference sequence). The entire variable domain, with the rest obtained from reference TRBV19 and TRBJ2-3, is as follows: DGGITQSPKYLFRKEGQNVTLSCEQNLNHDAMYWYRQDPGQGLRLIYYSQIVNDFQKGDIAEGYSVSREKKESFPLTVTSAQKNPTAFYLCASSIGTGGSTDTQYFGPGTRLTVL.

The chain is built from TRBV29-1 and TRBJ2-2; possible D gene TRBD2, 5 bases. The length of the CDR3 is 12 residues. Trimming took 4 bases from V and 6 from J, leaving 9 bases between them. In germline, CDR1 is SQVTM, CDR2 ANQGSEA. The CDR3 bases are TGCAGCGTTGGAGGGAGCGCCGGGGAGCTGTTTTTT. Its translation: CSVGGSAGELFF.

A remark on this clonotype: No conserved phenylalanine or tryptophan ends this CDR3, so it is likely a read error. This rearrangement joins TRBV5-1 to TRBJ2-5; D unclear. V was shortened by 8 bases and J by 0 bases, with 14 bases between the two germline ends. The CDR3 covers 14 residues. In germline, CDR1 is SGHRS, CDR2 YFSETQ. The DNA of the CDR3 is TGCGCCAGTACCCGGAATAGTCACCAAGAGACCCAGTACTAC. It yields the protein CASTRNSHQETQYY.

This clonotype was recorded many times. The CDR3 bases are TGTGCCAGCAAGACTGTCGGCGGTGGCTACGAGCAGTACTTC. Its translation: CASKTVGGGYEQYF. The V and J genes are TRBV7-2 and TRBJ2-7; D uncertain. V lost 7 bases, J lost 3 bases, and 16 bases lay in between. CDR3 length: 14 amino acids. Looked up from germline, CDR1 is SGHTA and CDR2 is FQGNSA.

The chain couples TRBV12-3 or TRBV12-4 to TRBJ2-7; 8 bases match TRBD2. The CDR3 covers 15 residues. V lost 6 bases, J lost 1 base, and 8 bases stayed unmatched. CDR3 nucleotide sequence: TGTGCCAGCAGGATGGCTAGCGGGTTTTCCTACGAGCAGTACTTC. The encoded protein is CASRMASGFSYEQYF.

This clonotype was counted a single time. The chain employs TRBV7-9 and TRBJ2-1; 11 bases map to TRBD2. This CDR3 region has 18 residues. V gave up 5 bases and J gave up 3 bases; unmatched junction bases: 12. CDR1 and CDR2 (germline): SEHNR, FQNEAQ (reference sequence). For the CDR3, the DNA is TGTGCCAGCAGCCTCACACTAGCGGGGGTGGATTTCTACAATGAGCAGTTCTTC. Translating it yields CASSLTLAGVDFYNEQFF.

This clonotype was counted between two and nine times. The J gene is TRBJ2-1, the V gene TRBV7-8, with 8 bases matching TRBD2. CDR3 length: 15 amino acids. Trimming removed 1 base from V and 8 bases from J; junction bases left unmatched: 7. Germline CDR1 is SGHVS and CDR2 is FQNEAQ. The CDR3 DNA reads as TGTGCCAGCAGCTTAGGCAGGACTAGCAGCGATGAGCAGTTCTTC. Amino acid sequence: CASSLGRTSSDEQFF.

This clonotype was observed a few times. CDR3 protein: CASSLASGEFLGYEQFF. In DNA, the CDR3 is TGTGCCAGCAGTTTGGCTAGCGGGGAGTTCCTTGGGTATGAGCAGTTCTTC. The chain is built from TRBV28 and TRBJ2-1, with 9 bases aligning to TRBD2. CDR1 and CDR2 from the germline V gene are MDHEN and SYDVKM. The CDR3 totals 17 residues. Germline trimming cut 3 bases from V and 8 bases from J; bases unmatched to any gene: 14.

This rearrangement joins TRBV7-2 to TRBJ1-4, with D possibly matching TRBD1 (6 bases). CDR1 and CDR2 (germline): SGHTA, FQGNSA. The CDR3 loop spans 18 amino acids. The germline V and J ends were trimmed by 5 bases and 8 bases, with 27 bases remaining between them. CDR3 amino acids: CASSLGSKVGGLGEKLFF. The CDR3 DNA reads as TGTGCCAGCAGCCTGGGGTCGAAGGTCGGGGGGCTGGGAGAAAAACTGTTTTTT.

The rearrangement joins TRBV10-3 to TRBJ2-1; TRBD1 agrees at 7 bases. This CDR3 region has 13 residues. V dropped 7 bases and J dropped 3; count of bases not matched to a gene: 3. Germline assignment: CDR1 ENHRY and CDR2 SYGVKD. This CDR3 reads CAIMGTDYNEQFF. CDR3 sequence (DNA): TGTGCCATCATGGGGACAGACTACAATGAGCAGTTCTTC.

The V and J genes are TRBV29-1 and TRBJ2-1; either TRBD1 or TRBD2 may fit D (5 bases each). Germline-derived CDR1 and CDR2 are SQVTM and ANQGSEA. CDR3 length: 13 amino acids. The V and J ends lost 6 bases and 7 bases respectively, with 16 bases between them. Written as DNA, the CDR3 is TGCAGCGTACCCGAAGCTTGGGGGAATGAGCAGTTCTTC. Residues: CSVPEAWGNEQFF.

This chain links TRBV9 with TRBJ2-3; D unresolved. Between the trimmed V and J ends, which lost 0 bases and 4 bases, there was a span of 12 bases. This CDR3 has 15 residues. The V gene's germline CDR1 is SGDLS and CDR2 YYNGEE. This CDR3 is CASSVDPSYPDTQYF. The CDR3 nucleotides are TGTGCCAGCAGCGTAGACCCGAGTTATCCAGATACGCAGTATTTT.

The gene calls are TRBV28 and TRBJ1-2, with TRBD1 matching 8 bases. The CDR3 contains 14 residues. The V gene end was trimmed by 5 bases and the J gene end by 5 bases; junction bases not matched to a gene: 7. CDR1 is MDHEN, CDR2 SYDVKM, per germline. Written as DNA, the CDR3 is TGTGCCAGCAGTCCAACAGGGGGACGGTATGGCTACACCTTC. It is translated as CASSPTGGRYGYTF.

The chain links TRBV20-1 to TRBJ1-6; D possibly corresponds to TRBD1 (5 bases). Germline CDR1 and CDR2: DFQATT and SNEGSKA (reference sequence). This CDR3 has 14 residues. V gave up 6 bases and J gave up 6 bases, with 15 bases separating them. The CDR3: CSAGPETGNSPLHF. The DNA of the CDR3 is TGCAGTGCGGGACCAGAGACGGGTAATTCACCCCTCCACTTT.